This paragraph reports one T cell receptor (beta chain). This sample was taken from a study of blood T cell repertoires in COVID-19. The assay was immunoSEQ multiplex PCR, and TCRdb's table has in-frame clones only and misses some. The data contain some 250,000 clones, around 89% of them seen just once; the ten biggest clones take up more than 0.95%. The CDR3 is made up of 15 amino acids. The germline CDR1 and CDR2 sequences are SGDLS and YYNGEE. The V end was cut by 0 bases, the J end by 4 bases, with 14 bases between. The chain joins TRBV9 to TRBJ2-7, with D maybe TRBD2 (6 bases). This receptor was taken from a woman aged 40 to 50 who had recovered from COVID-19. Sequenced sample: peripheral blood. CDR3 sequence reads: CASSVVGGPGYEQYF. CDR3 sequence (DNA): TGTGCCAGCAGCGTAGTCGGGGGTCCGGGTTACGAGCAGTACTTC.